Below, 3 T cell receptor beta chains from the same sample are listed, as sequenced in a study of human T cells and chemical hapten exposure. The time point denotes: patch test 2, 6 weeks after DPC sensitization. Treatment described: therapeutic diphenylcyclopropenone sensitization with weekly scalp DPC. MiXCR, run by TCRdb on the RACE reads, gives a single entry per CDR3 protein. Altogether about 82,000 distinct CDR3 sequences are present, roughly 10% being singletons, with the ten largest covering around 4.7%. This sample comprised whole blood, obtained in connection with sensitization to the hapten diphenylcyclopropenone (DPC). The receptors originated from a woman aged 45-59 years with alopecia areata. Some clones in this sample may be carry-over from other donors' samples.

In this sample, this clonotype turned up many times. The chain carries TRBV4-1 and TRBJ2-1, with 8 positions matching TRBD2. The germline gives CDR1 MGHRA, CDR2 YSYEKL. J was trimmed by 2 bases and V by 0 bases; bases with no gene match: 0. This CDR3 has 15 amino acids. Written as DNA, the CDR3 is TGCGCCAGCAGCCAAGATAGCGGGACCTACAATGAGCAGTTCTTC. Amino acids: CASSQDSGTYNEQFF.

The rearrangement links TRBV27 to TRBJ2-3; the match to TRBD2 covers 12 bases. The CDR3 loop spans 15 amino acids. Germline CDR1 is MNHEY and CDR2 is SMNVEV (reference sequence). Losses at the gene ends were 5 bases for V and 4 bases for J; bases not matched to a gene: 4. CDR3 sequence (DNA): TGTGCCAGCAGTGCCCTAGCGGGAGGGCCAGATACGCAGTATTTT. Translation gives CASSALAGGPDTQYF.

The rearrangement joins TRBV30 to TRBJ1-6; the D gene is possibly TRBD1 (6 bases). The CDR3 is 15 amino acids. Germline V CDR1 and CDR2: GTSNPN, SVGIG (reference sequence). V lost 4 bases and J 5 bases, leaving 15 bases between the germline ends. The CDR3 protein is CAWKYTGTNNSPLHF. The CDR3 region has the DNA TGTGCCTGGAAGTATACCGGGACAAATAATTCACCCCTCCACTTT.